This T cell receptor beta chain was sequenced for a study of T cells in Graves' hyperthyroidism and ophthalmopathy. Study-level points and caveats: Most thyroid clonotypes with frequency above 0.001 were detected in blood.

This sample holds PBMCs from roughly 10 ml fresh peripheral blood. Researchers took RNA transcripts and amplified the TCR beta CDR3 regions from them. HTBI primers were the set used in a first-round RT-PCR of the TCR CDR3. TCRdb analysed the multiplex PCR reads with MiXCR anew, one entry per CDR3 protein. This table holds a few hundred thousand distinct CDR3 sequences, roughly 13% found once. This clonotype was counted many times. Its antigen is unidentified. V was cut by 6 bases and J by 0 bases, with 8 bases left in between. The CDR3 runs to 13 residues. The V gene's germline CDR1 is MNHNS and CDR2 SASEGT.

The sequence came from a woman in her thirties or forties with Graves' ophthalmopathy. The source material was blood. The V gene is TRBV6-1, the J gene TRBJ1-2; D gene ambiguous. CDR3 residues: CASRRGSNYGYTF. The CDR3 DNA is TGTGCCAGCAGGAGAGGTTCTAACTATGGCTACACCTTC.